The 27 T cell receptor beta chains below come from one sample, sequenced in a study of T cell clonotyping in hematopoietic cell transplantation. Assay used: immunoSEQ multiplex PCR; TCRdb lists only in-frame clones, some missing. The data show about 3,900 clones, approximately 96% seen once. Sequenced material: peripheral blood mononuclear cells, taken 30 days after allogeneic stem cell transplant. Receptor source: a male patient in his seventies who had an allogeneic stem cell transplant from an unrelated donor, so T cells may come from the graft donor. Some clones in this sample may be carry-over from other donors' samples.

This clone was seen a single time. The CDR3: CAWIGGETRSTDTQYF. As DNA, the CDR3 is TGTGCCTGGATCGGGGGAGAGACACGGAGCACAGATACGCAGTATTTT. The chain has TRBV30 and TRBJ2-3; a possible D gene is TRBD2 (6 bases). V lost 4 bases to trimming and J lost 0 bases, with 17 bases between them. Looked up from germline, CDR1 is GTSNPN and CDR2 is SVGIG (reference sequence). The CDR3 contains 16 residues.

This clone was observed a single time. The chain employs TRBV5-6 and TRBJ2-5; perhaps TRBD2 as D (5 bases). V shed 5 bases and J shed 4 bases, with 24 bases lying between them. Looked up from germline, CDR1 is SGHDT and CDR2 is YYEEEE. This CDR3 region has 17 residues. CDR3 sequence (DNA): TGTGCCAGCAGTTCTACTAGTGTGGGTTCGTGGAGAGAGACCCAGTACTTC. This gives the protein CASSSTSVGSWRETQYF.

The CDR3 loop is CASSQDYRGQGEQYF. The CDR3 DNA reads TGCGCCAGCAGCCAAGATTATAGGGGGCAGGGCGAGCAGTACTTC. The V and J genes are TRBV4-3 and TRBJ2-7; 7 bases are shared with TRBD1. The germline gives CDR1 LGHNA, CDR2 YSLEER. This CDR3 is 15 amino acids long. The V and J ends lost 0 bases and 6 bases, in that order; junction bases with no gene match: 8.

The chain recombines TRBV5-1 with TRBJ1-3; TRBD1 aligns across 9 bases. Germline values: CDR1 SGHRS, CDR2 YFSETQ. The CDR3 contains 14 residues. J was trimmed by 4 bases and V by 4 bases; bases with no gene match: 3. The CDR3 DNA reads TGCGCCAGCAGCGTACAGGGGGCAGGAAACACCATATATTTT. Amino acids: CASSVQGAGNTIYF.

The genes are TRBV4-3 and TRBJ2-7; D gene ambiguous. Germline values: CDR1 LGHNA, CDR2 YSLEER. V was pared by 0 bases and J by 2 bases, with 8 bases between. The CDR3 has 14 amino acids. The CDR3 spells CASSQDFRAYEQYF. CDR3 nucleotides: TGCGCCAGCAGCCAAGATTTTCGGGCCTACGAGCAGTACTTC.

This chain joins TRBV5-1 and TRBJ2-7; 7 bases line up with TRBD1. The germline V gene encodes CDR1 SGHRS and CDR2 YFSETQ. The CDR3 has 14 amino acids. The V gene end was trimmed by 0 bases and the J gene end by 4 bases; junction bases not matched to a gene: 4. The CDR3 sequence is CASSLAGTDYEQYF. The CDR3 coding sequence is TGCGCCAGCAGCTTGGCCGGGACAGATTACGAGCAGTACTTC.

This sequence joins TRBV28 and TRBJ1-1; D unclear. V lost 5 bases and J 0 bases, leaving 7 bases between the germline ends. This CDR3 has 13 amino acids. Germline-derived CDR1 and CDR2 are MDHEN and SYDVKM. The CDR3 loop reads CASSGRMNTEAFF. As DNA, the CDR3 is TGTGCCAGCAGTGGGAGAATGAACACTGAAGCTTTCTTT.

The chain is built from TRBV5-1 and TRBJ1-2; 9 bases align to TRBD1. With 0 bases clipped from V and 8 bases from J, the junction kept 5 bases outside the gene matches. Germline CDR1 SGHRS, CDR2 YFSETQ. The CDR3 sequence is 14 residues long. CDR3 sequence: CASSLGGDRAGYTF. CDR3 nucleotide sequence: TGCGCCAGCAGCTTGGGAGGGGACAGGGCAGGCTACACCTTC.

This clone has only one observation. The chain joins TRBV11-2 to TRBJ2-7, with D perhaps matching TRBD1 or TRBD2 (5 bases each). Germline V gene data show CDR1 as SGHAT and CDR2 as FQNNGV. Trimming took off 7 bases at V and 4 bases at J, with 20 bases between the two ends. The CDR3 spans 15 residues. CDR3 DNA sequence: TGTGCCAGCAACCCTCAACCTGGGGGAGCTTACGAGCAGTACTTC. Protein sequence: CASNPQPGGAYEQYF.

V is TRBV28 and J is TRBJ1-2; possibly TRBD1 for D (5 bases). The CDR3 spans 13 residues. V lost 2 bases and J 8 bases, leaving 12 bases between the germline ends. Germline loops: CDR1 MDHEN, CDR2 SYDVKM. The CDR3 DNA reads as TGTGCCAGCAGTTTACCCCAGGGTTCCGGCTACACCTTC. This encodes CASSLPQGSGYTF.

The CDR3 protein is CASSLRWQGPLYGYTF. CDR3 in DNA: TGTGCCAGCAGTTTGAGGTGGCAGGGGCCCCTCTATGGCTACACCTTC. V and J are TRBV28 and TRBJ1-2, with D tentatively TRBD1 (6 bases). The germline CDR1 and CDR2 sequences are MDHEN and SYDVKM. The CDR3 sequence is 16 residues long. The germline V and J ends were trimmed by 3 bases and 4 bases, with 18 bases remaining between them.

This clone was counted once. The chain couples TRBV6-1 to TRBJ1-1, with a tentative D call TRBD1 (5 bases). Deletions cut 4 bases from V and 7 bases from J, with 16 bases between. Germline-derived CDR1 and CDR2 are MNHNS and SASEGT. The CDR3 length is 14 residues. The CDR3 sequence is CASSGGDWGDEAFF. The CDR3 bases are TGTGCCAGCAGTGGTGGGGATTGGGGGGATGAAGCTTTCTTT.

The chain has TRBV19 and TRBJ1-4; no firm D call. Germline-derived CDR1 and CDR2 are LNHDA and SQIVND (reference sequence). This CDR3 is 17 amino acids long. The V end was cut by 3 bases, the J end by 0 bases, with 14 bases between. CDR3 loop: CASSMSRGPATNEKLFF. The CDR3 region has the DNA TGTGCCAGTAGTATGAGCCGAGGGCCTGCAACTAATGAAAAACTGTTTTTT.

The chain uses TRBV6-1 and TRBJ2-7; 10 positions agree with TRBD1. V was pared by 6 bases and J by 0 bases, with 5 bases of the junction left unmatched. This CDR3 has 15 amino acids. Germline V gene data show CDR1 as MNHNS and CDR2 as SASEGT. The CDR3 sequence: CASRGWTGGSYEQYF. The CDR3 region has the DNA TGTGCCAGCAGAGGTTGGACAGGGGGCTCCTACGAGCAGTACTTC.

This sequence joins TRBV4-3 and TRBJ2-5; D is perhaps TRBD1 (5 bases). Germline V lookup: CDR1 LGHNA, CDR2 YSLEER. The V gene lost 0 bases and the J gene lost 2 bases, with 13 bases spanning the gap. This CDR3 has 16 residues. For the CDR3, the DNA is TGCGCCAGCAGCCAAGAGTCGATCAGGGAACAAGAGACCCAGTACTTC. Protein product: CASSQESIREQETQYF.

The table lists this clone with a few counts. The J gene is TRBJ2-1, the V gene TRBV29-1, with D possibly being TRBD1 or TRBD2 (6 bases each). Germline lookup yields CDR1 SQVTM and CDR2 ANQGSEA. There are 14 residues in the CDR3. The V end was cut by 3 bases, the J end by 9 bases, with 18 bases between. CDR3 coding DNA: TGCAGCGTTGAGGGAGCTGGAGAGGGGGGTGAGCAGTTCTTC. Protein product: CSVEGAGEGGEQFF.

This chain uses TRBV21-1 with TRBJ1-2; the D call in the table, TRBD1, was not verified against the DNA. TRBV21-1 corresponds to a pseudogene. The CDR3 totals 14 residues. CDR3 sequence: CAPRVVRVGYGYTF. The CDR3 nucleotides read TGTGCCCCCCGGGTGGTCAGGGTGGGCTATGGCTACACCTTC.

The J gene is TRBJ2-7, the V gene TRBV29-1, with a weak D call TRBD2 (7 bases). The V gene lost 0 bases and the J gene lost 8 bases, with 26 bases spanning the gap. The CDR3 has 17 residues. In germline, CDR1 is SQVTM, CDR2 ANQGSEA. The CDR3 bases are TGCAGCGTTGAAGATCAAGGTTGGGGGGCTAGCGGCGAGCAGCAGTACTTC. It encodes CSVEDQGWGASGEQQYF.

This sequence joins TRBV29-1 and TRBJ1-2; D is possibly TRBD1 (5 bases). The CDR3 covers 16 residues. CDR1 SQVTM and CDR2 ANQGSEA come from the germline V gene. Trimming took 0 bases from V and 0 from J, leaving 14 bases between them. The CDR3 nucleotides read TGCAGCGTTGAAGATGGGGCGGGATCCTCTAACTATGGCTACACCTTC. Residues: CSVEDGAGSSNYGYTF.

The chain combines TRBV5-4 with TRBJ2-5; D remains unclear. Trimming removed 0 bases at V and 0 bases at J, with 6 bases between. There are 14 residues in the CDR3. Germline loops: CDR1 SGHNT, CDR2 YYREEE (reference sequence). The CDR3 reads CASSLAGNQETQYF. CDR3 DNA: TGTGCCAGCAGCTTGGCCGGTAACCAAGAGACCCAGTACTTC.

The chain is built from TRBV7-2 and TRBJ2-1; the match to TRBD2 covers 7 bases. The CDR3 runs 15 residues. The J segment lost 2 bases and the V segment lost 0 bases, leaving 1 base of the junction unmatched. Germline V gene lookup returns CDR1 SGHTA and CDR2 FQGNSA. The CDR3 nucleotides read TGTGCCAGCAGCTTAGCTCTAGCGGCCTACAATGAGCAGTTCTTC. It specifies CASSLALAAYNEQFF.

The V and J genes are TRBV6-1 and TRBJ1-6, with a tentative D call TRBD1 (5 bases). The V gene lost 7 bases and the J gene lost 7 bases, with 11 bases spanning the gap. The CDR3 runs 13 residues. Germline V lookup: CDR1 MNHNS, CDR2 SASEGT. CDR3: CASTRDSNSPLHF. CDR3 nucleotides: TGTGCCAGCACTCGGGACTCAAATTCACCCCTCCACTTT.

This clone was observed once. One junction end disagrees with the germline gene, perhaps due to a read error. V and J are TRBV30 and TRBJ2-5; no firm D call. This CDR3 region has 12 residues. Germline V gene lookup returns CDR1 GTSNPN and CDR2 SVGIG (reference sequence). Here the CDR3 DNA reads TGTGCCTGGAGTAAGAAACAAGTGACCCAGTACTTC. This sequence encodes CAWSKKQVTQYF.

V is TRBV5-6 and J is TRBJ2-1; D gene uncertain. Germline lookup yields CDR1 SGHDT and CDR2 YYEEEE. The CDR3 has 12 residues. Between the trimmed V and J ends, which lost 0 bases and 8 bases, there was a span of 6 bases. This chain's CDR3 is CASSLGEDEQFF. CDR3 in DNA: TGTGCCAGCAGCTTGGGTGAGGATGAGCAGTTCTTC.

The V call is TRBV19, the J call TRBJ1-5; D gene uncertain. The V gene lost 3 bases and the J gene lost 5 bases, with 11 bases spanning the gap. This CDR3 is 14 amino acids long. Germline CDR1 reads LNHDA; CDR2 reads SQIVND (reference sequence). The CDR3 coding sequence is TGTGCCAGTAGTATGTTTCGGAGAGATCAGCCCCAGCATTTT. Translating gives CASSMFRRDQPQHF.

The chain couples TRBV7-9 to TRBJ2-5; 12 bases are a match to TRBD2. The V segment lost 1 base and the J segment 2 bases; nucleotides outside the gene matches: 5. This CDR3 spans 17 amino acids. Germline V gene lookup returns CDR1 SEHNR and CDR2 FQNEAQ (reference sequence). CDR3 region: CASSLGLAGAMQETQYF. CDR3 in DNA: TGTGCCAGCAGCTTAGGACTAGCGGGGGCCATGCAAGAGACCCAGTACTTC.

The chain joins TRBV14 to TRBJ2-1; D remains ambiguous. V lost 8 bases, J lost 5 bases, and 19 bases lay in between. Germline CDR1 and CDR2: SGHDN and FVKESK. The CDR3 is 15 amino acids. The CDR3 here is CASRPGVLSDNEQFF. CDR3 nucleotides: TGTGCCAGCCGCCCTGGGGTCCTATCAGACAATGAGCAGTTCTTC.